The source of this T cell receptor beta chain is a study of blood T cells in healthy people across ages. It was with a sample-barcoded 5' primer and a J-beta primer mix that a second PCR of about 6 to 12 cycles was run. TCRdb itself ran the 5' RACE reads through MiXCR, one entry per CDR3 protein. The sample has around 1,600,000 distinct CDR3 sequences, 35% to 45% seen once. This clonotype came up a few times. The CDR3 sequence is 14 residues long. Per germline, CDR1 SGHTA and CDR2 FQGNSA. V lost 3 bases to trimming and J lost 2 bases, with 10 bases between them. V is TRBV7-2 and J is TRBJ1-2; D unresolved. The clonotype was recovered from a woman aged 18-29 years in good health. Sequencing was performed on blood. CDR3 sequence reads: CASSLWQANYGYTF. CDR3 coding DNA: TGTGCCAGCAGCTTGTGGCAAGCCAACTATGGCTACACCTTC. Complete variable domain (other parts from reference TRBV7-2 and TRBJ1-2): GAGVSQSPSNKVTEKGKDVELRCDPISGHTALYWYRQSLGQGLEFLIYFQGNSAPDKSGLPSDRFSAERTGGSVSTLTIQRTQQEDSAVYLCASSLWQANYGYTFGSGTRLTVV.